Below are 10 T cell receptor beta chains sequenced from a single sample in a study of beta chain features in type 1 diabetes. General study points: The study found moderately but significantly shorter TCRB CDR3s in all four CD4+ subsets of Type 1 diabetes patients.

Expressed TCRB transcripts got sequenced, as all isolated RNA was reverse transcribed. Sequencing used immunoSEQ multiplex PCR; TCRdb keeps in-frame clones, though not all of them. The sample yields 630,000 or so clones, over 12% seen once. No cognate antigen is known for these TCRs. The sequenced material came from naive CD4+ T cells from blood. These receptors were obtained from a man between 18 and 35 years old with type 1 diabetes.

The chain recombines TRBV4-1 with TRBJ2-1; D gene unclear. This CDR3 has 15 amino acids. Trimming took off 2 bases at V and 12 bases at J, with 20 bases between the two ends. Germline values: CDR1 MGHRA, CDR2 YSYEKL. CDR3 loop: CASSQPNKGMDAQFF. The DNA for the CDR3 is TGCGCCAGCAGCCAACCCAACAAGGGCATGGATGCGCAGTTCTTC.

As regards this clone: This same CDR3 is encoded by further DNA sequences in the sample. CDR3 sequence: CASSLATATYEQYF. CDR3 nucleotide sequence: TGCGCCAGCAGCTTGGCTACGGCTACCTACGAGCAGTACTTC. The chain couples TRBV5-1 to TRBJ2-7, with D hard to call. This CDR3 is built from 14 residues. The V gene's germline CDR1 is SGHRS and CDR2 YFSETQ. Trimming stripped 0 bases from V and 2 bases from J, with 9 bases between.

The CDR3 sequence is CASSTGQGVITEAFF. CDR3 bases: TGTGCCAGCAGCACTGGACAGGGAGTGATCACTGAAGCTTTCTTT. This rearrangement joins TRBV7-9 to TRBJ1-1; 8 nucleotides agree with TRBD1. Germline CDR1 reads SEHNR; CDR2 reads FQNEAQ (reference sequence). V lost 5 bases, J lost 4 bases, and 9 bases stayed unmatched. This CDR3 contains 15 residues.

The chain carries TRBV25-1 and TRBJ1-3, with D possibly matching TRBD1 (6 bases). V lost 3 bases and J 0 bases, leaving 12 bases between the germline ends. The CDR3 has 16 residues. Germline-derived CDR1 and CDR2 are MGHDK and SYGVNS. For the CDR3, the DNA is TGTGCCAGCAGTGAGCCAGGGGCTAACTCTGGAAACACCATATATTTT. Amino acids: CASSEPGANSGNTIYF.

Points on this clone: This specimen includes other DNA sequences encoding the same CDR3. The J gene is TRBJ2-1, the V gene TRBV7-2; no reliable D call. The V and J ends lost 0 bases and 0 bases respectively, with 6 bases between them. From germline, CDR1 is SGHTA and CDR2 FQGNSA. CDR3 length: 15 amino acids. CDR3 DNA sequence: TGTGCCAGCAGCTTAGCGGCAAGCTCCTACAATGAGCAGTTCTTC. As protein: CASSLAASSYNEQFF.

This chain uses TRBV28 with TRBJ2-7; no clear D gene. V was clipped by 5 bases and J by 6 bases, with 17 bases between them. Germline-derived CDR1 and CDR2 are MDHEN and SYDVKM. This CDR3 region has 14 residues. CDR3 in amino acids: CASSPSKKWPEQYF. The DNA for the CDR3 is TGTGCCAGCAGTCCCTCAAAGAAATGGCCCGAGCAGTACTTC.

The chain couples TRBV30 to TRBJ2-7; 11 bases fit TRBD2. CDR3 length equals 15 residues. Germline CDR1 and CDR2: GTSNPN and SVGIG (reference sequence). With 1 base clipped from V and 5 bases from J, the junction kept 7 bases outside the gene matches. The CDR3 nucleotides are TGTGCCTGGAGTGCCGGGACTAGCGGCAATCACGAGCAGTACTTC. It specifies CAWSAGTSGNHEQYF.

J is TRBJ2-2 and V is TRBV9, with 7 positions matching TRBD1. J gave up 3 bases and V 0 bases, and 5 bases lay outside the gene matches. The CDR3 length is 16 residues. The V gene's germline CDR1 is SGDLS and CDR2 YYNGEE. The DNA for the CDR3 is TGTGCCAGCAGCGTAGGACAGGGTGGATACACCGGGGAGCTGTTTTTT. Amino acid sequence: CASSVGQGGYTGELFF.

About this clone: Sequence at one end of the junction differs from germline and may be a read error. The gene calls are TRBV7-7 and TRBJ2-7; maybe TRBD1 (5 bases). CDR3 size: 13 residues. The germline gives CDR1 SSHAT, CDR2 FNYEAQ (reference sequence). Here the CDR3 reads CASSLDSSYEQYF. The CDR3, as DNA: TGTGCTAGCAGCCTCGACAGTTCCTACGAGCAGTACTTC.

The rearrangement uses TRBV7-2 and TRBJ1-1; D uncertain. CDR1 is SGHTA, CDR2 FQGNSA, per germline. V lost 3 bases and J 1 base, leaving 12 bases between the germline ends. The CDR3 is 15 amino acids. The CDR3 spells CASSFSVFGNTEAFF. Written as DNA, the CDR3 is TGTGCCAGCAGCTTCAGCGTGTTCGGGAACACTGAAGCTTTCTTT. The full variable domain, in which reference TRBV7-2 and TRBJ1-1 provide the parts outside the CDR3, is GAGVSQSPSNKVTEKGKDVELRCDPISGHTALYWYRQSLGQGLEFLIYFQGNSAPDKSGLPSDRFSAERTGGSVSTLTIQRTQQEDSAVYLCASSFSVFGNTEAFFGQGTRLTVV.